This TCR beta chain comes out of a study of blood T cell repertoires in COVID-19 (dated by TCRdb to 2020 to 2021). General notes on the study: Samples from collaborators originated in the United States, Italy and Spain and spanned both the acute and convalescent phases of COVID-19. The prospective study material was composed of cDNA or gDNA derived from T cells, B-cell-depleted T cells, or PBMCs. The dataset comprised deeply sampled blood TCRbeta repertoires from subjects exposed to, actively infected with, or recovered from COVID-19. A freely available public database, intended as a resource for researchers studying the immune response to SARS-CoV-2, is where the repertoires were released. The samples were drawn from the first 160 participants of the ongoing ImmuneRACE study and from 950 to 1,500 subjects provided by 6 global collaborators. The sample metadata nearly always contained a de-identified subject ID, COVID-19 status, age in years and sex. HLA class I and class II types, where available, came from metadata supplied by the sample provider rather than from assay-based typing. Overall study results and their limits: Clinical and demographic metadata were provided uncurated, with the amount varying by source and participant.

Turning to this clone: The antigen it recognizes is unknown. Base-call qualities are not available, and no considerably larger clone is one nucleotide away.

Participants in the prospective study were aged roughly 18 to 90 years, lived in under 30 United States geographic areas, and enrolled through a virtual design. To assign participants to cohorts, the prospective study relied on clinical history that participants themselves reported in a screening survey and a study questionnaire. Each participant in the prospective study had whole blood, serum and a nasopharyngeal or oropharyngeal swab collected by mobile phlebotomists. Additional blood draws and questionnaires over an approximately 2-month period could optionally be provided by prospective study participants. Prospective study blood samples were shipped either frozen or at room temperature before DNA extraction. The immunoSEQ Assay, a bias-controlled multiplex PCR, was used to amplify TCRbeta CDR3 regions from genomic DNA. As for the original processing: Within the assay, amplification of reference gene primers was used to estimate how many nucleated cells each sample contained. Sequence reads were collapsed and filtered to measure the absolute abundance of every unique TCRbeta CDR3 rearrangement. Productive Simpson clonality was computed per sample as the square root of Simpson's diversity index over productive rearrangements. The table comes from immuneACCESS by way of TCRdb, which keeps in-frame sequences with V and J called. Part of the clones is missing from these tables; in studies checked, under half for an unresolved V gene and the rest for unknown reasons. That table is the source of V, J and clone size, and D and trimming were worked out from the DNA. The table for this sample lists under 200,000 clones; 82% of them were counted only once. The ten most abundant clones make up roughly 5% of the sample.

Sequencing input: PBMCs or T cells enriched from blood (not recorded which). The sequence was collected from a woman aged 60-75 years with acute COVID-19.

The CDR3 region reads CASTRTGGYEQYF. At the DNA level, the sequence is TGTGCCAGCACCCGGACAGGGGGTTACGAGCAGTACTTC. The chain is encoded by TRBV5-4 joined to TRBJ2-7; the central 10 bases match TRBD1. Based on the germline V gene (reference sequence), the CDR1 and CDR2 sequences are SGHNT and YYREEE. Compared with germline, V lacks 6 bases and J lacks 4 bases; bases without a gene match: 4. From its cysteine to its phenylalanine, the CDR3 spans 13 amino acids. Only the CDR3 part of the read is kept: 39 bases, read in frame from the first base.